Listed below are T cell receptor beta chains from one sample, sequenced in a study of blood T cell repertoires in COVID-19. Only in-frame clones appear in the TCRdb table, and some are missing; sequencing was by immunoSEQ multiplex PCR. The repertoire holds approximately 82,000 clones, roughly 90% seen once, with around 13% in the top ten. The sample comprised peripheral blood. Receptors were obtained from a man in his 70s with active or convalescent COVID-19. Both conserved end residues are part of each CDR3. A D gene is named only where the DNA matches it firmly. Clone size is shown for a subset of rows, as once, few, many or a class of expanded clone.

CDR3 DNA	CDR3 protein	J gene	CDR3 length	D gene	V gene	clone size
TGTGCCAGTAGCCCAACCGGGACAGTTAACTATGGCTACACCTTC	CASSPTGTVNYGYTF	TRBJ1-2	15	TRBD1	TRBV19	.
TGTGCCAGCAGTCTAAGGGGGGGGACGGCGAACACTGAAGCTTTCTTT	CASSLRGGTANTEAFF	TRBJ1-1	16	.	TRBV6-2/TRBV6-3	.
TGTGCCAGTAGTGACATAGGAAGCAATCAGCCCCAGCATTTT	CASSDIGSNQPQHF	TRBJ1-5	14	.	TRBV19	.
TGTGCCAGTAGTATCGGGACAGCTTCTGGAAACACCATATATTTT	CASSIGTASGNTIYF	TRBJ1-3	15	TRBD1	TRBV19	once
TGTGCCAGCAGTTTAACAGGGGGGAATCAGCCCCAGCATTTT	CASSLTGGNQPQHF	TRBJ1-5	14	TRBD1	TRBV28	.
TGCGCCAGCAGCCCCGGCGGGGCTGGAAACACCATATATTTT	CASSPGGAGNTIYF	TRBJ1-3	14	.	TRBV4-1	.
TGCAGTGCTAGTGGACAGGGGTCATGGGGCTACACCTTC	CSASGQGSWGYTF	TRBJ1-2	13	TRBD1	TRBV20-1	.
TGTGCCAGCAGCTTGGGGACAGGCGTCGTTTCCTACAATGAGCAGTTCTTC	CASSLGTGVVSYNEQFF	TRBJ2-1	17	TRBD1	TRBV7-2	.
TGTGCCAGCAGCGCCGTACGCTCCACAGGTGCCTCTGGAAACACCATATATTTT	CASSAVRSTGASGNTIYF	TRBJ1-3	18	.	TRBV9	.
TGTGCCAGTAGTACCAGGACTAGCGGGAGAGATGAGCAGTTCTTC	CASSTRTSGRDEQFF	TRBJ2-1	15	TRBD2	TRBV19	.
TGCGCCAGCAGCTCCCGCGGGTCCTCTGATTCCTACGAGCAGTACTTC	CASSSRGSSDSYEQYF	TRBJ2-7	16	.	TRBV5-1	.
TGTGCCAGCAGTGAATGGACTTTGGGGCAGGGGAACCACGAGCAGTACTTC	CASSEWTLGQGNHEQYF	TRBJ2-7	17	.	TRBV2	.
TGTGCCAGCAGGGCACTAAGAACTTATGAAAAACTGTTTTTT	CASRALRTYEKLFF	TRBJ1-4	14	.	TRBV2	.
TGTGCCTGGAATGGGGGCCTGGGTCAGCCCCAGCATTTT	CAWNGGLGQPQHF	TRBJ1-5	13	.	TRBV30	.
TGTGCCAGCAGCCAACCTAAAGGGGGACAGGGTGACGCCGGGGAGCTGTTTTTT	CASSQPKGGQGDAGELFF	TRBJ2-2	18	TRBD1	TRBV3-1/TRBV3-2	.
TGTGCCAGCAGTGGCCGGACAGGGGAGGCATTCCAGCCCCAGCATTTT	CASSGRTGEAFQPQHF	TRBJ1-5	16	TRBD1	TRBV6-1	.
TGTGCCAGCAGTGATAGTGAACGGAAGAGGGAAAAACTGTTTTTT	CASSDSERKREKLFF	TRBJ1-4	15	.	TRBV25-1	.
TGTGCCAGCTCGAGGGGGGCGCAGGGGGCCGGGGAGCTGTTTTTT	CASSRGAQGAGELFF	TRBJ2-2	15	.	TRBV27	.
TGTGCCAGCAGCCAAGAAAGGTTACTAGCGGGAAAGACCCAGTACTTC	CASSQERLLAGKTQYF	TRBJ2-5	16	TRBD2	TRBV4-2	.
TGTGCCAGCAGTTACGGTAGGCTAGCGGACAATGAGCAGTTCTTC	CASSYGRLADNEQFF	TRBJ2-1	15	TRBD2	TRBV6-2/TRBV6-3	.
TGCGCCCTCGGGTTGAACTCTGGGGCCAACGTCCTGACTTTC	CALGLNSGANVLTF	TRBJ2-6	14	.	TRBV10-1	.
TGTGCCAGCCGTAGCTTCTCCTACAATGAGCAGTTCTTC	CASRSFSYNEQFF	TRBJ2-1	13	.	TRBV27	.
TGTGCCAGCCAAGTGGCGGGAGGGGTCACCGGGGAGCTGTTTTTT	CASQVAGGVTGELFF	TRBJ2-2	15	TRBD2	TRBV28	few
TGTGCCAGCTCACCCGACGGACAGGGCCGCTATGGCTACACCTTC	CASSPDGQGRYGYTF	TRBJ1-2	15	TRBD1	TRBV18	.
TGTGCCAGCAGAGACCCAGGGGCTAGCGGGAGTCGGCATACGCAGTATTTT	CASRDPGASGSRHTQYF	TRBJ2-3	17	TRBD2	TRBV28	.